The 21 T cell receptor beta chains presented below share a single source sample, sequenced in a study of T cell changes during pregnancy in multiple sclerosis (dated by TCRdb to the late 2010s). The library was built by means of the immunoSEQ multiplex PCR assay. What TCRdb holds here is the immuneACCESS table cut down to in-frame rearrangements. Part of the clones is not present; checked against another copy, under half of the missing clones reflect an unresolved V gene, and the others are unexplained. Across this sample there are about 32,000 clones, with 90% to 95% seen only once. The ten largest clonotypes hold 3.5% to 5% of the sample. The sample consisted of CD8+ T cells from peripheral blood mononuclear cells, taken in the second trimester of pregnancy. Every receptor here comes from a female donor in good health, enrolled as a control in a pregnancy study.

The chain recombines TRBV19 with TRBJ1-2, with D perhaps matching TRBD1 (5 bases). The CDR3 totals 14 residues. Between the trimmed V and J ends, which lost 3 bases and 2 bases, there was a span of 10 bases. In germline, CDR1 is LNHDA, CDR2 SQIVND (reference sequence). CDR3 sequence (DNA): TGTGCCAGTAGTATTCCAGGGTGGAACTATGGCTACACCTTC. Translated: CASSIPGWNYGYTF. The full variable domain, in which reference TRBV19 and TRBJ1-2 provide the parts outside the CDR3, is DGGITQSPKYLFRKEGQNVTLSCEQNLNHDAMYWYRQDPGQGLRLIYYSQIVNDFQKGDIAEGYSVSREKKESFPLTVTSAQKNPTAFYLCASSIPGWNYGYTFGSGTRLTVV.

The V and J genes are TRBV7-9 and TRBJ1-2, with 7 bases matching TRBD1. The V segment lost 1 base and the J segment 8 bases; nucleotides outside the gene matches: 1. The CDR3 has 12 residues. CDR1 is SEHNR, CDR2 FQNEAQ, per germline (reference sequence). CDR3 DNA sequence: TGTGCCAGCAGCTTAGAAGGGGGCGGCTACACCTTC. Protein sequence: CASSLEGGGYTF.

By share, this clone counts as medium-sized (0.01 to 0.1%). The chain's CDR3 is CASRDRDTGELFF. The DNA for the CDR3 is TGTGCCAGCAGGGACAGGGACACCGGGGAGCTGTTTTTT. The rearrangement joins TRBV4-2 to TRBJ2-2, with TRBD1 matching over 8 bases. The CDR3 runs 13 residues. V lost 6 bases, J lost 3 bases, and 0 bases stayed unmatched. Germline CDR1 LGHNA, CDR2 YNFKEQ.

This CDR3 reads CASSLRPGQGGEGNTEAFF. The CDR3 DNA follows: TGTGCCAGCAGCTTGCGTCCGGGACAGGGGGGCGAGGGGAACACTGAAGCTTTCTTT. The J gene is TRBJ1-1, the V gene TRBV7-9; 11 nucleotides line up with TRBD1. The trim removed 3 bases at V and 1 base at J, leaving 13 bases unmatched. The CDR3 length is 19 residues. Per germline, CDR1 SEHNR and CDR2 FQNEAQ (reference sequence). Combining the CDR3 with reference TRBV7-9 and TRBJ1-1 gives the whole variable domain DTGVSQNPRHKITKRGQNVTFRCDPISEHNRLYWYRQTLGQGPEFLTYFQNEAQLEKSRLLSDRFSAERPKGSFSTLEIQRTEQGDSAMYLCASSLRPGQGGEGNTEAFFGQGTRLTVV.

The V call is TRBV4-2, the J call TRBJ1-3; the D gene is possibly TRBD1 (5 bases). Trimming pared 0 bases from V and 0 bases from J, leaving 15 bases between. CDR1 LGHNA and CDR2 YNFKEQ come from the germline V gene. This CDR3 comprises 18 residues. This CDR3 is CASSQDLMGQVSGNTIYF. The CDR3 region has the DNA TGTGCCAGCAGCCAAGATTTAATGGGGCAGGTCTCTGGAAACACCATATATTTT.

This rearrangement joins TRBV6-1 to TRBJ1-1; 8 bases are a match to TRBD1. The J segment lost 11 bases and the V segment lost 3 bases, leaving 5 bases of the junction unmatched. There are 12 residues in the CDR3. Germline CDR1 reads MNHNS; CDR2 reads SASEGT. CDR3 DNA sequence: TGTGCCAGCAGTGAGACAGGGGTCCGGGCTTTCTTT. Protein product: CASSETGVRAFF.

The chain carries TRBV9 and TRBJ1-2; D gene ambiguous. Per the germline V gene, CDR1 is SGDLS and CDR2 is YYNGEE. The CDR3 has 14 amino acids. The V gene lost 0 bases and the J gene lost 1 base, with 7 bases spanning the gap. CDR3 region: CASSVATDNYGYTF. For the CDR3, the DNA is TGTGCCAGCAGCGTAGCTACAGATAACTATGGCTACACCTTC.

The chain recombines TRBV5-1 with TRBJ1-5, with 7 bases lining up with TRBD1. J lost 4 bases, V lost 3 bases, and 7 bases had no gene match. Per germline, CDR1 SGHRS and CDR2 YFSETQ. This CDR3 is built from 15 residues. This chain's CDR3 is CASSYTTGPNQPQHF. DNA of the CDR3: TGCGCCAGCAGCTACACGACAGGGCCGAATCAGCCCCAGCATTTT.

This chain uses TRBV9 with TRBJ1-1, with a weak D call TRBD1 (6 bases). The V gene lost 4 bases and the J gene lost 0 bases, with 13 bases spanning the gap. This CDR3 region has 15 residues. Germline V gene sequence: CDR1 SGDLS, CDR2 YYNGEE. DNA for the CDR3: TGTGCCAGCAGCTCAGGGGCCCTTATGAACACTGAAGCTTTCTTT. Translating it yields CASSSGALMNTEAFF.

The table lists this clone with a few counts. Other DNA sequences from this sample encode an identical CDR3 as well. The chain recombines TRBV9 with TRBJ1-3; no clear D. Germline V CDR1 and CDR2: SGDLS, YYNGEE. The CDR3 consists of 14 residues. V was clipped by 0 bases and J by 0 bases, with 4 bases between them. In DNA form, the CDR3 reads TGTGCCAGCAGCGTAGGCAGCTCTGGAAACACCATATATTTT. Its translation is CASSVGSSGNTIYF.

CDR3 sequence (DNA): TGCGCCAGCAGCCAAGGTGGGGGGGTCTTCACAGATACGCAGTATTTT. As protein: CASSQGGGVFTDTQYF. The chain links TRBV4-1 to TRBJ2-3; 7 bases are shared with TRBD2. The CDR3 runs to 16 residues. V gave up 1 base and J gave up 2 bases; unmatched junction bases: 6. Per germline, CDR1 MGHRA and CDR2 YSYEKL.

This chain uses TRBV27 with TRBJ2-3; 8 nucleotides align to TRBD1. CDR3 length equals 15 residues. In germline, CDR1 is MNHEY, CDR2 SMNVEV (reference sequence). The trim removed 3 bases at V and 4 bases at J, leaving 6 bases unmatched. CDR3 loop: CASSLAGGFADTQYF. The CDR3 region has the DNA TGTGCCAGCAGTTTGGCAGGGGGCTTTGCAGATACGCAGTATTTT.

This chain uses TRBV7-9 with TRBJ2-1; D may be TRBD2 (7 bases). Germline CDR1 SEHNR, CDR2 FQNEAQ (reference sequence). The CDR3 extends over 16 amino acids. V was pared by 3 bases and J by 4 bases, with 16 bases between. CDR3 region: CASSLGGGGIYNEQFF. The CDR3 nucleotides read TGTGCCAGCAGCTTGGGGGGCGGGGGCATATACAATGAGCAGTTCTTC.

CDR3 sequence: CASSRTRTAEAFF. The CDR3 DNA reads TGTGCCAGCAGTCGGACGAGGACAGCCGAAGCTTTCTTT. V and J are TRBV27 and TRBJ1-1, with a possible D match to TRBD1 (6 bases). The CDR3 runs to 13 residues. The germline CDR1 and CDR2 sequences are MNHEY and SMNVEV (reference sequence). V lost 5 bases and J 8 bases, leaving 15 bases between the germline ends.

The chain uses TRBV6-5 and TRBJ2-3; D perhaps matches TRBD2 (6 bases). CDR3 length: 16 residues. CDR1 and CDR2 from the germline V gene are MNHEY and SVGAGI. V was shortened by 2 bases and J by 1 base, with 13 bases between the two germline ends. CDR3 in DNA: TGTGCCAGCAGTTACCTGGGGGGTTTCGGCACAGATACGCAGTATTTT. Protein sequence: CASSYLGGFGTDTQYF.

By share, this clone counts as medium-sized. The chain employs TRBV7-9 and TRBJ2-4; weak D call: TRBD2 (5 bases). This CDR3 has 12 residues. V was shortened by 4 bases and J by 7 bases, with 8 bases between the two germline ends. Germline V gives CDR1 SEHNR, CDR2 FQNEAQ (reference sequence). Here the CDR3 DNA reads TGTGCCAGCAGCTCGGGGATTAACATTCAGTACTTC. Translation gives CASSSGINIQYF.

This clone appeared a single time. The chain carries TRBV27 and TRBJ2-1, with TRBD2 as a possible D gene (5 bases). Trimming took 2 bases from V and 10 from J, leaving 18 bases between them. Per germline, CDR1 MNHEY and CDR2 SMNVEV (reference sequence). The CDR3 runs 15 residues. The CDR3 DNA reads TGTGCCAGCAGTTTAGAGTTGACTACCTCCGAAGAGCAGTTCTTC. Translation gives CASSLELTTSEEQFF.

The chain combines TRBV19 with TRBJ1-1; D perhaps matches TRBD1 (5 bases). V dropped 3 bases and J dropped 6 bases, with 8 bases sitting between them. This CDR3 is 12 amino acids long. The germline V gene encodes CDR1 LNHDA and CDR2 SQIVND (reference sequence). The CDR3 DNA follows: TGTGCCAGTAGTATTGGGGCTGCTGAAGCTTTCTTT. The encoded protein is CASSIGAAEAFF.

The rearrangement joins TRBV11-2 to TRBJ2-7, with 7 bases lining up with TRBD1. V lost 5 bases to trimming and J lost 2 bases; unmatched junction nucleotides: 9. Germline CDR1 reads SGHAT; CDR2 reads FQNNGV. The CDR3 totals 15 residues. The CDR3 region is CASSPVDRVTYEQYF. DNA of the CDR3: TGTGCCAGCAGCCCCGTAGACAGGGTAACCTACGAGCAGTACTTC.

The chain recombines TRBV25-1 with TRBJ1-1; the match to TRBD1 covers 11 bases. The CDR3 totals 15 residues. J was trimmed by 5 bases and V by 3 bases; bases with no gene match: 5. Germline loops: CDR1 MGHDK, CDR2 SYGVNS. The CDR3 reads CASSEGTGGWTEAFF. The CDR3 DNA reads as TGTGCCAGCAGTGAGGGGACAGGGGGATGGACTGAAGCTTTCTTT.

This rearrangement joins TRBV9 to TRBJ1-3; 11 bases are shared with TRBD1. V lost 0 bases, J lost 3 bases, and 8 bases stayed unmatched. Germline CDR1 reads SGDLS; CDR2 reads YYNGEE. This CDR3 has 18 amino acids. CDR3 coding DNA: TGTGCCAGCAGCGTAGAGGACAGGGGGCGTTCTTATGGAAACACCATATATTTT. It is translated as CASSVEDRGRSYGNTIYF.